The 6 T cell receptor beta chains presented below share a single source sample, sequenced in a study of CD8 T cells in ankylosing spondylitis. General study findings and limits: A motif in TCR beta, a set of roughly eight highly homologous variants, appeared characteristic of ankylosing spondylitis blood.

TCRdb recomputed calls from the 5' RACE reads with MiXCR, one row per CDR3 protein. The sample has 750,000 to 850,000 distinct CDR3 sequences, roughly 12% seen once. Their cognate antigens are unknown. The sequenced sample was blood, either unsorted or a sorted T cell fraction (not recorded which). The source of these receptors is a male donor with ankylosing spondylitis.

The chain has TRBV12-3 or TRBV12-4 and TRBJ2-1, with 7 nucleotides matching TRBD1. The CDR3 covers 15 residues. Trimming cost V 4 bases and J 6 bases; bases outside gene matches: 9. CDR3 DNA sequence: TGTGCCAGCAGTTCAACTCGACAGGGTCGCAATGAGCAGTTCTTC. Translation gives CASSSTRQGRNEQFF.

In its sample, this clonotype was seen a few times. The V gene is TRBV20-1, the J gene TRBJ2-3; 8 nucleotides agree with TRBD1. V trimming: 6 bases; J trimming: 2 bases; junction bases outside the gene matches: 4. Germline V gene data show CDR1 as DFQATT and CDR2 as SNEGSKA (reference sequence). This CDR3 is built from 13 residues. The CDR3 here is CSASQGATDTQYF. The CDR3 DNA sequence: TGCAGTGCGAGCCAGGGGGCCACAGATACGCAGTATTTT.

The gene calls are TRBV7-2 and TRBJ2-2; the D is unclear. Trimming left V 2 bases short and J 4 bases short, with 11 bases between. This CDR3 region has 15 residues. Germline V gives CDR1 SGHTA, CDR2 FQGNSA. In DNA, the CDR3 is TGTGCCAGCAGCTTACGACGGATACTCACCGGGGAGCTGTTTTTT. It encodes CASSLRRILTGELFF.

This clonotype was recorded a few times. The V call is TRBV12-3 or TRBV12-4, the J call TRBJ2-2, with D possibly being TRBD2 (6 bases). The CDR3 runs to 14 residues. V lost 3 bases and J 7 bases, leaving 12 bases between the germline ends. This chain's CDR3 is CASSFPSGGGELFF. The CDR3 DNA follows: TGTGCCAGCAGTTTCCCCTCCGGGGGCGGGGAGCTGTTTTTT.

There are a few counts of this clonotype. V is TRBV18 and J is TRBJ2-2, with 7 bases fitting TRBD1. This CDR3 spans 16 amino acids. V lost 3 bases, J lost 2 bases, and 6 bases stayed unmatched. CDR1 is KGHSH and CDR2 is LQKENI in the germline V gene. The CDR3 coding sequence is TGTGCCAGCTCACCCCCACAGGGGTTTAACACCGGGGAGCTGTTTTTT. Translating gives CASSPPQGFNTGELFF.

This clonotype was detected only a few times. Written as DNA, the CDR3 is TGCGCCAGCAGAGGGGGGTGGTCCCCTTTGGATGAGCAGTTCTTC. Encoded protein: CASRGGWSPLDEQFF. The chain carries TRBV5-1 and TRBJ2-1; D may match TRBD1 or TRBD2 (6 bases each). The length of the CDR3 is 15 residues. The germline V gene has CDR1 SGHRS and CDR2 YFSETQ. V lost 5 bases and J 8 bases, leaving 20 bases between the germline ends.